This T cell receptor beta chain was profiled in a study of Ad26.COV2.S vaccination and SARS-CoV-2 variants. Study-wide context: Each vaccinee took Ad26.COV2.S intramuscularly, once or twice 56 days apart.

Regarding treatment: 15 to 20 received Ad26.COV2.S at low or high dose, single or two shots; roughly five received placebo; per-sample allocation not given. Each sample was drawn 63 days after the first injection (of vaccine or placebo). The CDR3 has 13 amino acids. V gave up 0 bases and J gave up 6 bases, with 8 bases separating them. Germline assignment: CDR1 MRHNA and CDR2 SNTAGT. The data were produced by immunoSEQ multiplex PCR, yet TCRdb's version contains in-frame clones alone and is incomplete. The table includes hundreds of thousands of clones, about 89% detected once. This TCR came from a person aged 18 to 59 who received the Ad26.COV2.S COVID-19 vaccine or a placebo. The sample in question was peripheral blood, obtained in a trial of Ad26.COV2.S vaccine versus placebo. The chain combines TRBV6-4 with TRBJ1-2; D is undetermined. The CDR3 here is CASSDSNRDGYTF. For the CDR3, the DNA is TGTGCCAGCAGTGACTCGAACCGGGATGGCTACACCTTC.